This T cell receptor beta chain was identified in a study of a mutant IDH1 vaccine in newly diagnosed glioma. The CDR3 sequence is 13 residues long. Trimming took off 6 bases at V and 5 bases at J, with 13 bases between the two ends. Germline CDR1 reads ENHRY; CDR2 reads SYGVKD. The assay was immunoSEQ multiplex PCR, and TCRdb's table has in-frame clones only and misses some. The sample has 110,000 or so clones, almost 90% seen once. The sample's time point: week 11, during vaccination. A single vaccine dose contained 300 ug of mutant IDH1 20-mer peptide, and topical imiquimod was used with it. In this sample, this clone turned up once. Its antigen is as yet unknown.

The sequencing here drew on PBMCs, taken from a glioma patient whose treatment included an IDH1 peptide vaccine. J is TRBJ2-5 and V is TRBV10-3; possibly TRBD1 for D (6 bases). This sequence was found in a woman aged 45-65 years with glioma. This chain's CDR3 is CAIRQGGSETQYF. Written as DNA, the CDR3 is TGTGCCATCAGACAGGGTGGTTCGGAGACCCAGTACTTC.